This T cell receptor beta chain stems from a study of OX40 agonist ivuxolimab in advanced cancers. Germline V lookup: CDR1 MNHNY, CDR2 SVGAGI (reference sequence). J was trimmed by 8 bases and V by 2 bases; bases with no gene match: 10. CDR3 length equals 16 residues. With autoimmune disease history or systemic immunosuppression, patients were excluded. The assay was immunoSEQ multiplex PCR, and TCRdb's table has in-frame clones only and misses some. The repertoire has 50,000 to 70,000 clones, under 95% of them found once; the top ten carry around 0.4%. Findings of the study overall: CD4+ and CD8+ T cells in blood underwent clonal expansion by week 6 at 0.1 to 3.0 mg/kg.

Notes on this clone: Antigen specificity is unknown.

The receptor's source is an adult with an advanced solid tumor such as melanoma, head and neck, liver or kidney cancer. The rearrangement links TRBV6-6 to TRBJ1-4; 8 bases line up with TRBD1. This sample comprised CD4+ or CD8+ T cells sorted from blood, obtained in a trial of the OX40 agonist ivuxolimab. CDR3 DNA: TGTGCCAGCAGTTACGATCCCCGGGACAGGCCCGAAAAACTGTTTTTT. It codes for CASSYDPRDRPEKLFF.